This T cell receptor beta chain was identified during a study of PD-1 blockade in classical Hodgkin lymphoma. Study outcomes and limitations: Lower baseline TCR diversity marked trial partial responders and progressors. TCR diversity in CD4+, not CD8+, cells rose significantly by C4D1.

V was cut by 4 bases and J by 0 bases, with 8 bases left in between. Germline CDR1 reads SGHDT; CDR2 reads YYEEEE. This CDR3 comprises 13 residues. With regard to this clone: Its cognate antigen is unknown.

Measured with immunoSEQ multiplex PCR; TCRdb has only the in-frame clones, and not every one. Found here are approximately 100,000 clones, roughly 92% of them singletons; the top ten hold about 2.5%. Relapse was seen in all patients after autologous stem cell transplantation, and brentuximab vedotin exposure was variable. Best response was recorded as complete response, partial response or progressive disease. The sequences come from peripheral blood mononuclear cells (PBMCs), collected at baseline. This sequence joins TRBV5-6 and TRBJ2-7; D tentatively reads TRBD1 or TRBD2 (5 bases each). The clonotype comes from a human donor with classical Hodgkin lymphoma. CDR3 sequence: CASSAGTSYEQYF. In DNA, the CDR3 is TGTGCCAGCAGCGCAGGGACCTCCTACGAGCAGTACTTC.